This T cell receptor beta chain was obtained from a study of a mutant IDH1 vaccine in newly diagnosed glioma (dated by TCRdb to the early 2020s). Background for the entire study: The roughly 30 treated patients were approximately 62% male and 37.5% female, with a mean age of about 43 years. Peripheral blood was collected at six visits: V03 (baseline), V05, V07, V10, V12 and V13. Longitudinal TCRB deep sequencing was done for 25 treated patients, wherever samples were available for exploratory analyses. Before enrollment, patients had received standard therapy of radiotherapy alone, temozolomide alone, or radiochemotherapy with temozolomide; most received the combination.

This specimen's time point label, interpreted: baseline, week 1 (first vaccination visit). Explained via the paper, the treatment or condition label denotes: pre-vaccination baseline after standard-of-care therapy. Donors had newly diagnosed WHO grade 3 or 4 IDH1-mutant astrocytomas with loss of nuclear ATRX. The samples were drawn from NOA16, a multicentre, single-arm, open-label phase I trial in Germany that tested a mutant IDH1 peptide vaccine in humans for the first time. Visit V03 blood draws served as the baseline sample for immunogenicity testing. Genomic DNA for TCRB sequencing was isolated from EDTA blood with the DNeasy Blood and Tissue Kit. The CDR3 holds 13 amino acids from the cysteine to the phenylalanine. Only the CDR3 DNA stays, 39 bases, in frame from base 1. Via the germline V gene (reference sequence), CDR1 is LNHNV and CDR2 YYDKDF. Findings and caveats that apply to the study as a whole: Across multiple MHC alleles, vaccine-induced immune responses were seen in nearly 95% of patients. Availability determined which PBMC samples were chosen for TCRB deep sequencing. No apparent relationship was observed between pseudoprogression and alterations in the top peripheral T cell clonotypes detected by TCRB sequencing. According to the authors, sample limitations meant that analyses of patient blood samples could not be reproduced.

Library generation was performed with the immunoSEQ multiplex PCR assay. Following the manufacturer's protocol, the hsTCRB Kit was used to amplify rearranged TCR beta chain sequences. TCRB libraries were sequenced on an Illumina MiSeq. The study's own analysis went as follows. The proprietary platform of the kit vendor was used for demultiplexing, trimming and gene mapping. TCRdb retrieved this table from immuneACCESS and kept in-frame rearrangements only. Not all clones are present; in checked studies, unresolved V genes account for under half, and no reason is known for the remainder. V and J calls and clone size are those listed in that table; D and trimming were worked out from the DNA. Within this sample are about 70,000 clones, with around four fifths of them counted one time only. About 4.5% of the sample rests with the top ten. To note about this clone: Its binding antigen is unknown. A junction end diverges from the germline sequence, so it may reflect a read error.

The V and J segments used are TRBV15 and TRBJ2-1; TRBD2 is perhaps the D gene, given 6 matching bases. The sequences come from peripheral blood mononuclear cells (PBMCs), collected from a glioma patient treated with radiotherapy, temozolomide or both. The receptor was derived from a woman under 30 with glioma. Some clones in this sample may be carry-over from other donors' samples. This receptor carries the CDR3 CASRDWEYNEQFF. The nucleotide sequence is given as TGTGCCTCCAGGGACTGGGAATACAATGAGCAGTTCTTC. Outside the CDR3, residues come from the reference TRBV15 and TRBJ2-1 proteins, so the full variable domain is: DAMVIQNPRYQVTQFGKPVTLSCSQTLNHNVMYWYQQKSSQAPKLLFHYYDKDFNNEADTPDNFQSRRPNTSFCFLDIRSPGLGDTAMYLCASRDWEYNEQFFGPGTRLTVL.